This T cell receptor (beta chain) is from a study of CD8 T cells in Susac syndrome. Sequencing targeted TCR beta in T cells from blood (CD8+ and CD4+). TEMRA cells underwent FACS enrichment and CD8+ and CD4+ T cells underwent negative isolation. CDR3 length equals 14 residues. The trim removed 8 bases at V and 5 bases at J, leaving 7 bases unmatched. Per the germline V gene, CDR1 is MNHEY and CDR2 is SMNVEV (reference sequence). Concerning this clonotype itself: The antigen remains unidentified.

Reverse transcription of about 0.45 to 1 ug RNA was carried out with random hexamers. TCRdb re-derived calls from the immunoSEQ multiplex PCR reads in MiXCR, one entry per CDR3 protein. Seen here are roughly 100,000 distinct CDR3 sequences, 94% observed once, and the top ten hold over 0.35%. Study-wide points: Peak Susac CD8+ clonal expansion was seen in TEMRA cells and active patients. Susac-specific public clones in total CD8+ repertoires numbered about 17; in CD8+ TEMRA repertoires, they numbered about five.

The clonotype comes from a human donor with Susac syndrome. The sample comprised CD8+ T cells from PBMCs. The chain links TRBV27 to TRBJ2-1; 9 nucleotides agree with TRBD1. The CDR3 nucleotides read TGTGCCAGCCGTATACAGGGGGCCAACAATGAGCAGTTCTTC. It yields the protein CASRIQGANNEQFF.